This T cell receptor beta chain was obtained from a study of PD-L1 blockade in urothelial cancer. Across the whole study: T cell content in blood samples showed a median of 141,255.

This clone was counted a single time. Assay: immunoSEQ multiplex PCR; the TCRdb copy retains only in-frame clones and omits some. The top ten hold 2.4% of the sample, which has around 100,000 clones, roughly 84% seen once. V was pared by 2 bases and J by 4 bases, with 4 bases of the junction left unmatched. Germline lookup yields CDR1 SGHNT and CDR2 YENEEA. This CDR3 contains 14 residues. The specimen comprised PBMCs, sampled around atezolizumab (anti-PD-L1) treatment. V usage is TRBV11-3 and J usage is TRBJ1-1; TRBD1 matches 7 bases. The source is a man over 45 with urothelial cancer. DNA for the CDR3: TGTGCCAGCAGCTTACACAGGGGAAGCACTGAAGCTTTCTTT. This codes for CASSLHRGSTEAFF.